This TCR beta chain stems from a study of follicular helper T cells after annual influenza vaccination. Germline values: CDR1 SGHAT, CDR2 FQNNGV. CDR3 length: 15 residues. The V and J ends lost 7 bases and 1 base, in that order; junction bases with no gene match: 9. Only in-frame clones appear in the TCRdb table, and some are missing; sequencing was by immunoSEQ multiplex PCR. The table includes some 5,000 clones, roughly 82% detected once. Time point reported: 2015-2016 season, pre-vaccination. The rearrangement links TRBV11-2 to TRBJ2-5; 7 nucleotides match TRBD2. The sequencing here drew on CXCR5- memory CD4+ T cells sorted from blood, taken on the day of influenza vaccination. The sequence derives from an adult who received the influenza vaccine. The CDR3 region is CASTRTSLLQETQYF. CDR3 in DNA: TGTGCCAGCACCAGGACTAGTCTCCTCCAAGAGACCCAGTACTTC. Together with reference TRBV11-2 and TRBJ2-5, the CDR3 gives the full variable domain: EAGVAQSPRYKIIEKRQSVAFWCNPISGHATLYWYQQILGQGPKLLIQFQNNGVVDDSQLPKDRFSAERLKGVDSTLKIQPAKLEDSAVYLCASTRTSLLQETQYFGPGTRLLVL.